The 15 T cell receptor beta chains in this list originate from one sample, sequenced in a study of T-cell reconstitution after alpha-beta-depleted transplantation in children. Preparation of the TCRbeta library was carried out with unique molecular identifiers. TCRdb passed the PCR reads through MiXCR, listing each CDR3 protein once. In the table there are 300,000 or so distinct CDR3 sequences, roughly 21% of which are singletons. Sample: PBMCs, mostly from graft donor cells, taken 180 days after TCRalphabeta/CD19-depleted stem cell transplant. These receptors were obtained from a male patient younger than 18 who had a stem cell transplant for acute lymphoblastic leukemia, so the T cells may come from the graft donor.

This clonotype has a handful of counts. The chain employs TRBV5-4 and TRBJ2-1; 8 nucleotides match TRBD1. This CDR3 region has 12 residues. The V gene end was trimmed by 4 bases and the J gene end by 10 bases; junction bases not matched to a gene: 4. Germline assignment: CDR1 SGHNT and CDR2 YYREEE (reference sequence). CDR3 region: CASSRTGNEQFF. CDR3 bases: TGTGCCAGCAGCAGGACAGGGAACGAGCAGTTCTTC.

This clonotype was counted between two and nine times. The chain couples TRBV5-6 to TRBJ2-1; the D is unclear. The CDR3 is 16 amino acids. Germline loops: CDR1 SGHDT, CDR2 YYEEEE. V lost 0 bases to trimming and J lost 5 bases, with 15 bases between them. The CDR3 nucleotides read TGTGCCAGCAGCTTGGACACTCAACCCCTAAACAATGAGCAGTTCTTC. Translated, it gives CASSLDTQPLNNEQFF.

The chain couples TRBV4-1 to TRBJ2-3, with D unresolved. Germline V gene lookup returns CDR1 MGHRA and CDR2 YSYEKL. The CDR3 sequence is 16 residues long. V shed 4 bases and J shed 2 bases, with 16 bases lying between them. The CDR3 sequence is CASSLSHGSHTDTQYF. The CDR3 bases are TGCGCCAGCAGCCTATCGCACGGCTCTCACACAGATACGCAGTATTTT.

CDR3 region: CASSYDSGGFQETQYF. The CDR3, as DNA: TGCGCCAGCAGCTACGATTCAGGGGGGTTCCAAGAGACCCAGTACTTC. The rearrangement joins TRBV5-1 to TRBJ2-5; maybe TRBD1 (7 bases). In germline, CDR1 is SGHRS, CDR2 YFSETQ. V was cut by 3 bases and J by 1 base, with 16 bases left in between. CDR3 length equals 16 residues. Full variable domain (outside the CDR3, taken from reference TRBV5-1 and TRBJ2-5): KAGVTQTPRYLIKTRGQQVTLSCSPISGHRSVSWYQQTPGQGLQFLFEYFSETQRNKGNFPGRFSGRQFSNSRSEMNVSTLELGDSALYLCASSYDSGGFQETQYFGPGTRLLVL.

There are a few counts of this clonotype. The chain is built from TRBV20-1 and TRBJ1-2, with no clear D. V lost 2 bases, J lost 8 bases, and 6 bases lay in between. The CDR3 has 10 amino acids. CDR1 is DFQATT and CDR2 is SNEGSKA in the germline V gene (reference sequence). CDR3 amino acids: CSARPEGYTF. The CDR3 DNA reads as TGCAGTGCTAGACCGGAAGGCTACACCTTC.

This clonotype was counted between two and nine times. The chain combines TRBV5-6 with TRBJ2-5; no clear D gene. The V end was cut by 2 bases, the J end by 5 bases, with 10 bases between. In germline, CDR1 is SGHDT, CDR2 YYEEEE. This CDR3 contains 13 residues. CDR3 residues: CASSLMSDETQYF. For the CDR3, the DNA is TGTGCCAGCAGCTTAATGTCAGATGAGACCCAGTACTTC.

This clonotype was detected a few times. The chain links TRBV7-3 to TRBJ1-2; no definite D call. The CDR3 has 14 amino acids. The V and J ends lost 1 base and 3 bases respectively, with 9 bases between them. Germline CDR1 and CDR2: SGHTA and FQGTGA. DNA of the CDR3: TGTGCCAGCAGCTTAAATGAGGATTACTATGGCTACACCTTC. Protein sequence: CASSLNEDYYGYTF.

This clonotype has only a few counts. The V gene is TRBV5-6, the J gene TRBJ2-5, with 7 positions matching TRBD2. With 0 bases clipped from V and 4 bases from J, the junction kept 9 bases outside the gene matches. CDR3 length: 16 residues. The V gene's germline CDR1 is SGHDT and CDR2 YYEEEE. CDR3 sequence (DNA): TGTGCCAGCAGCTTGGCCGGGGGAGGGCCAGGAGAGACCCAGTACTTC. It encodes CASSLAGGGPGETQYF.

The rearrangement uses TRBV11-1 and TRBJ2-5; 13 bases are shared with TRBD2. Germline CDR1 SGHAT, CDR2 FQDESV (reference sequence). V was pared by 5 bases and J by 3 bases, with 9 bases of the junction left unmatched. The CDR3 is made up of 17 amino acids. The CDR3 DNA sequence: TGTGCCAGCAGCAACGGACTAGCGGGGGTGGGGGAAGAGACCCAGTACTTC. Protein sequence: CASSNGLAGVGEETQYF.

The chain carries TRBV20-1 and TRBJ2-7, with TRBD1 as a possible D gene (6 bases). The CDR3 covers 12 residues. The V gene's germline CDR1 is DFQATT and CDR2 SNEGSKA (reference sequence). V was cut by 3 bases and J by 6 bases, with 12 bases left in between. CDR3 nucleotides: TGCAGTGCTAGTTATGACAGGCGCGAGCAGTACTTC. Its translation: CSASYDRREQYF.

The V gene is TRBV7-9, the J gene TRBJ1-1; D ambiguous. The CDR3 extends over 11 amino acids. Germline CDR1 SEHNR, CDR2 FQNEAQ (reference sequence). Trimming shortened V by 7 bases and J by 5 bases, and 8 bases separated the two germline ends. The CDR3, as DNA: TGTGCCAGCACCCCCGGGACTGAAGCTTTCTTT. Its translation is CASTPGTEAFF.

This rearrangement joins TRBV12-3 or TRBV12-4 to TRBJ2-7, with 11 nucleotides matching TRBD2. This CDR3 has 16 residues. V lost 5 bases, J lost 3 bases, and 9 bases stayed unmatched. CDR3 coding DNA: TGTGCCAGCAGTCCCCGACTAGCGGGAACGAACTACGAGCAGTACTTC. It codes for CASSPRLAGTNYEQYF.

This clonotype was seen more than once but under ten times. The V call is TRBV6-2 or TRBV6-3, the J call TRBJ2-1, with 7 bases fitting TRBD2. After removal of 0 bases from V and 5 bases from J, the junction contained 7 bases not matched to a gene. CDR3 size: 16 residues. CDR1 MNHEY and CDR2 SVGEGT come from the germline V gene. CDR3 sequence reads: CASSYSTSRRNNEQFF. The CDR3 DNA reads TGTGCCAGCAGTTACTCGACTAGCAGAAGAAACAATGAGCAGTTCTTC.

This rearrangement joins TRBV5-1 to TRBJ1-1; D might be TRBD1 (6 bases). This CDR3 has 18 residues. Between the trimmed V and J ends, which lost 7 bases and 1 base, there was a span of 26 bases. CDR1 SGHRS and CDR2 YFSETQ come from the germline V gene. The DNA of the CDR3 is TGCGCCAGCGGGACCCATGAAACAGAGGGGGTATGGAACACTGAAGCTTTCTTT. It encodes CASGTHETEGVWNTEAFF.

This clonotype was counted at least ten times. The chain carries TRBV5-1 and TRBJ2-6; D call uncertain. V gave up 2 bases and J gave up 0 bases, with 9 bases separating them. CDR1 SGHRS and CDR2 YFSETQ come from the germline V gene. The CDR3 has 16 amino acids. For the CDR3, the DNA is TGCGCCAGCAGCTTAGTTCTTGTCTCTGGGGCCAACGTCCTGACTTTC. Translation gives CASSLVLVSGANVLTF.